This TCR beta chain was identified in a study of T cells in Graves' hyperthyroidism and ophthalmopathy. RNA transcripts yielded amplified TCR beta CDR3 regions. RT-PCR in the first round (using the HTBI primer set) targeted the TCR CDR3. TCRdb fed the multiplex PCR reads into MiXCR, producing one record per CDR3 protein. The data contain 560,000 or so distinct CDR3 sequences, 20% of them singletons. This clonotype has ten or more counts. Trimming took 1 base from V and 4 from J, leaving 15 bases between them. Germline lookup yields CDR1 MGHRA and CDR2 YSYEKL. CDR3 size: 16 residues. This TCR was sampled from a man between 40 and 49 years old with Graves' ophthalmopathy. The sequenced sample consisted of blood. The chain carries TRBV4-1 and TRBJ2-3; D is ambiguous. The CDR3 sequence is CASSQGRTVLSDTQYF. The CDR3 region has the DNA TGCGCCAGCAGCCAAGGACGGACGGTATTGTCAGATACGCAGTATTTT.